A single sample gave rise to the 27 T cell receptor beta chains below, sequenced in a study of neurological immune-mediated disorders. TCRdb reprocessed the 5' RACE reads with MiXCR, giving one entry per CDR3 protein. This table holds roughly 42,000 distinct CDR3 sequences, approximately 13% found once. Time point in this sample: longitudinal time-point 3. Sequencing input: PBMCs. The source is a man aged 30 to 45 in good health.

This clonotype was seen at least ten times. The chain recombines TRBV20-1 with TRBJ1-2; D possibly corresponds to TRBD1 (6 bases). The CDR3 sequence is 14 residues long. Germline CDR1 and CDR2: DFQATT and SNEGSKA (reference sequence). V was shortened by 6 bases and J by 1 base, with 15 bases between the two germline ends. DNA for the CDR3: TGCAGTGCCCAGGGAAGGGGGGATAACTATGGCTACACCTTC. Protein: CSAQGRGDNYGYTF.

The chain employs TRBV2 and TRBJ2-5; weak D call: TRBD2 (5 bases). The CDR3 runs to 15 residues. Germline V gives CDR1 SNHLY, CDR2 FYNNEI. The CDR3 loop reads CANSPGLVTVETQYF. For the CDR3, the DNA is TGTGCAAACAGTCCTGGACTGGTCACGGTGGAGACCCAGTACTTC.

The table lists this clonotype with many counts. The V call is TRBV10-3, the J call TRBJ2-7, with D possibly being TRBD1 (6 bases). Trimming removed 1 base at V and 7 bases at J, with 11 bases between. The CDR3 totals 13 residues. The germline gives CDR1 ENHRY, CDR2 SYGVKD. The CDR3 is CAISEYTGTEQYF. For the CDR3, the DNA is TGTGCCATCAGTGAGTACACCGGGACAGAGCAGTACTTC.

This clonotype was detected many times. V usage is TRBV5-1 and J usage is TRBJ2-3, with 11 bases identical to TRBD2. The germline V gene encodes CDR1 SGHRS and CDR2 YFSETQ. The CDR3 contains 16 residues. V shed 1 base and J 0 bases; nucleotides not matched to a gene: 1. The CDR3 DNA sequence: TGCGCCAGCAGCTTGACTAGCGGGAGAAGCACAGATACGCAGTATTTT. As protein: CASSLTSGRSTDTQYF.

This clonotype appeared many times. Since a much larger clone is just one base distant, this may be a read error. CDR3 residues: CASSDSYEQYF. The CDR3 nucleotides are TGTGCCAGCAGCGACTCCTACGAGCAGTACTTC. The chain carries TRBV7-9 and TRBJ2-7; D uncertain. Germline lookup yields CDR1 SEHNR and CDR2 FQNEAQ (reference sequence). V lost 5 bases and J lost 0, with 2 bases in between. The CDR3 runs 11 residues.

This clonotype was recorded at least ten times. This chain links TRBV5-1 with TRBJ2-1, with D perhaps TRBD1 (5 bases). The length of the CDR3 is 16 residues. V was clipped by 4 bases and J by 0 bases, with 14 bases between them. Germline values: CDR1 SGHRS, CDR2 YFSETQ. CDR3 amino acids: CASSPQTASSYNEQFF. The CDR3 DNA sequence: TGCGCCAGCAGCCCCCAGACAGCTAGCTCCTACAATGAGCAGTTCTTC.

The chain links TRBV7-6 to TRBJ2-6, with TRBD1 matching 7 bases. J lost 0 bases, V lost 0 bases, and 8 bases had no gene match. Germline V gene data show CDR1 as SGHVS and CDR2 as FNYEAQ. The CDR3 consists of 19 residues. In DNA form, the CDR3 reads TGTGCCAGCAGCTTAGCGCTGAGGGGGCAAAACTCTGGGGCCAACGTCCTGACTTTC. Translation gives CASSLALRGQNSGANVLTF.

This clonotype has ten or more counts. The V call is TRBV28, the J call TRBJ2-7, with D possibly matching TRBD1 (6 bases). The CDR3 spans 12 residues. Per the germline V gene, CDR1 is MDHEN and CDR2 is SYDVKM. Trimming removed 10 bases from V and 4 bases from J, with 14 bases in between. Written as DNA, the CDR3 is TGTGCCACCCTAAAGAGGGGGTACGAGCAGTACTTC. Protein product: CATLKRGYEQYF.

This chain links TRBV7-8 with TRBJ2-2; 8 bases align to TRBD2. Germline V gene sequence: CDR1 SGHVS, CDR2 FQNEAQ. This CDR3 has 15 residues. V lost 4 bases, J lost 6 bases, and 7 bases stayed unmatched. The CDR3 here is CASSSAGGGAGELFF. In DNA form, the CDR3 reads TGTGCCAGCAGCTCGGCCGGGGGGGGAGCCGGGGAGCTGTTTTTT.

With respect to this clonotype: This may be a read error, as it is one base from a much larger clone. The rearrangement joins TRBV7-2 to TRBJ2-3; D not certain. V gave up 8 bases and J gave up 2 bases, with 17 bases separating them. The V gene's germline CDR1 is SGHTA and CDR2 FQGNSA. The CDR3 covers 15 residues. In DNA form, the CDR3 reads TGTGCCAGCGGCCCCAGACCCCAGTACACAGATACGCAGTATTTT. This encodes CASGPRPQYTDTQYF.

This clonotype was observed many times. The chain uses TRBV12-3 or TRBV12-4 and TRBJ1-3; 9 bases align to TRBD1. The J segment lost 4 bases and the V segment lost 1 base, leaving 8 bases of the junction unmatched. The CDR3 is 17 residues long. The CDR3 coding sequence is TGTGCCAGCAGTTTAGTCCTCGGGACAGGGAAAGGAAACACCATATATTTT. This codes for CASSLVLGTGKGNTIYF.

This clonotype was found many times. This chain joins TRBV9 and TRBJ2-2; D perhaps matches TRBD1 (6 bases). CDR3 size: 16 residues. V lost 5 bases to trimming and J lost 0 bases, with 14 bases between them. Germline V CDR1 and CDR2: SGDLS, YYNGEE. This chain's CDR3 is CASRTGQPANTGELFF. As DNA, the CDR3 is TGTGCCAGCAGAACCGGACAGCCCGCGAACACCGGGGAGCTGTTTTTT.

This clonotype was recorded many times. CDR3 coding DNA: TGTGCCATCAGTACCGGGACCGACTATGGCTACACCTTC. Translating it yields CAISTGTDYGYTF. This chain links TRBV10-3 with TRBJ1-2; D is perhaps TRBD1 (5 bases). The CDR3 contains 13 residues. CDR1 is ENHRY, CDR2 SYGVKD, per germline. Trimming pared 5 bases from V and 3 bases from J, leaving 10 bases between.

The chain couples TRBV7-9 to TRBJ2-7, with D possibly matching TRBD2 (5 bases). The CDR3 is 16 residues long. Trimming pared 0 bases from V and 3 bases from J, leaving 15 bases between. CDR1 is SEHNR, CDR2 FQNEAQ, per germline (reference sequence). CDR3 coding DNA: TGTGCCAGCAGCTTAGCGGCGCGGGCGGGCGACTACGAGCAGTACTTC. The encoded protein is CASSLAARAGDYEQYF.

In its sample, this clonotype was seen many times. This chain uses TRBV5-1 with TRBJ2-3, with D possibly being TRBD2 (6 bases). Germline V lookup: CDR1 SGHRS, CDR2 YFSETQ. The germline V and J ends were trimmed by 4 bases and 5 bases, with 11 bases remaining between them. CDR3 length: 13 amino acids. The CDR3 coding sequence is TGCGCCAGCAGCGGGACTCTCGGAGATACGCAGTATTTT. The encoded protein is CASSGTLGDTQYF. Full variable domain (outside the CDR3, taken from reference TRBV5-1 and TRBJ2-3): KAGVTQTPRYLIKTRGQQVTLSCSPISGHRSVSWYQQTPGQGLQFLFEYFSETQRNKGNFPGRFSGRQFSNSRSEMNVSTLELGDSALYLCASSGTLGDTQYFGPGTRLTVL.

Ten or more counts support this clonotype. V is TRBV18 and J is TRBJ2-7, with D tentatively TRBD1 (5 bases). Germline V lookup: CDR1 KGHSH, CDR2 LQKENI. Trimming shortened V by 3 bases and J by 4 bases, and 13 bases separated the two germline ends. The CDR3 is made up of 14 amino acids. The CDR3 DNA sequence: TGTGCCAGCTCACCCCCGACAGATTCTTACGAGCAGTACTTC. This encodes CASSPPTDSYEQYF.

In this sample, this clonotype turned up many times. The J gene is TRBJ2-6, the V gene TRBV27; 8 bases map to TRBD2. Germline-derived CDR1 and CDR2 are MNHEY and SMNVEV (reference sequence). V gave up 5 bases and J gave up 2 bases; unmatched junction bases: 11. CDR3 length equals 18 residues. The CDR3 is CASSPLGGGGPGANVLTF. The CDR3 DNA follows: TGTGCCAGCAGTCCCCTCGGGGGGGGCGGTCCTGGGGCCAACGTCCTGACTTTC.

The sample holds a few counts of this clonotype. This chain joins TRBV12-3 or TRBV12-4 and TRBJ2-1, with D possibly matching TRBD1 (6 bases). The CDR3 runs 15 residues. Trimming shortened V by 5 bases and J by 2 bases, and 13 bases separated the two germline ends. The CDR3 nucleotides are TGTGCCAGCAGTCAACAGGGCAGCACCTACAATGAGCAGTTCTTC. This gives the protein CASSQQGSTYNEQFF.

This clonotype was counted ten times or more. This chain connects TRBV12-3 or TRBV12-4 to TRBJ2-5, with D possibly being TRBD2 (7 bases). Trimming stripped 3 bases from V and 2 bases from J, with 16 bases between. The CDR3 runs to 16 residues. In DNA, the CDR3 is TGTGCCAGCAGTTTTGGGGCAGGGAGGGGGCAAGAGACCCAGTACTTC. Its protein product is CASSFGAGRGQETQYF.

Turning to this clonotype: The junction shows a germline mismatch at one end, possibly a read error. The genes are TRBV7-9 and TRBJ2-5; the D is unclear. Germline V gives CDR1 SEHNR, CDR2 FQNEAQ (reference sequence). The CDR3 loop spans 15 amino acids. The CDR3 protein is CASSFLEWKQETQYF. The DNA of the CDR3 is TGCGCCAGCAGCTTTCTGGAGTGGAAACAAGAGACCCAGTACTTC.

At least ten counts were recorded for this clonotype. CDR3 in amino acids: CSASVGIYEQYF. The CDR3 DNA sequence: TGCAGTGCTAGTGTTGGGATCTACGAGCAGTACTTC. This chain uses TRBV20-1 with TRBJ2-7; D unresolved. V dropped 3 bases and J dropped 3 bases, with 9 bases sitting between them. The CDR3 totals 12 residues. Looked up from germline, CDR1 is DFQATT and CDR2 is SNEGSKA (reference sequence).

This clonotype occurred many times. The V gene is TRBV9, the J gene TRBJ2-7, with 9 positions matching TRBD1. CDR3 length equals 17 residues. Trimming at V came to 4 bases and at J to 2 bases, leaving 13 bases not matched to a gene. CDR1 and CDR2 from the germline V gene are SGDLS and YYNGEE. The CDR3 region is CASSPHPGQGIPYEQYF. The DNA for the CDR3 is TGTGCCAGCAGCCCCCACCCGGGACAGGGCATTCCCTACGAGCAGTACTTC.

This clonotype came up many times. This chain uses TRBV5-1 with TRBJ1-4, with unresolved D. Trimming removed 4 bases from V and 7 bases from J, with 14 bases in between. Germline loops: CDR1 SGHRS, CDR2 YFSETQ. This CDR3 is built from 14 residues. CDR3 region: CASSPRHGTEKLFF. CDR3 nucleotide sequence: TGCGCCAGCAGCCCTAGACATGGAACTGAAAAACTGTTTTTT.

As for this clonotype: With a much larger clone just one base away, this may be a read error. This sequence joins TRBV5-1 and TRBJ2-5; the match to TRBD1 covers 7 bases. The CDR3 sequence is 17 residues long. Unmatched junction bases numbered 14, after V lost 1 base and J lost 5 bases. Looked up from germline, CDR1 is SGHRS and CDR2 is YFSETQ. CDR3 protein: CASSLRTPDRLGETQYF. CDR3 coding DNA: TGCGCCAGCAGCTTGCGAACCCCGGACAGGCTGGGGGAGACCCAGTACTTC.

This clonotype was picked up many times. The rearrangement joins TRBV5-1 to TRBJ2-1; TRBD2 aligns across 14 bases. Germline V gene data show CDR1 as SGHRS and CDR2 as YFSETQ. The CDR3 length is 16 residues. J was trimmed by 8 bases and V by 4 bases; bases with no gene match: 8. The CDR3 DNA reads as TGCGCCAGCAGCACGGGACTAGCGGGGGCTGGGGATGAGCAGTTCTTC. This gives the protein CASSTGLAGAGDEQFF.

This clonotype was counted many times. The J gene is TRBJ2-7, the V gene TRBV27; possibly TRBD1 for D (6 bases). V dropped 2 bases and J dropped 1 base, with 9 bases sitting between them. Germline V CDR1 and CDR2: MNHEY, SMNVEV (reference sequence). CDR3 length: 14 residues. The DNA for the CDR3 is TGTGCCAGCAGTTTACGTAGGGGGTCCTACGAGCAGTACTTC. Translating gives CASSLRRGSYEQYF.

The CDR3 DNA reads TGTGCCAGCAGGACGGCGGCAGGAGAGGGCCAAGAGACCCAGTACTTC. Protein product: CASRTAAGEGQETQYF. The chain links TRBV6-2 or TRBV6-3 to TRBJ2-5; tentative D call: TRBD2 (5 bases). Trimming removed 6 bases from V and 1 base from J, with 18 bases in between. CDR1 and CDR2 (germline): MNHEY, SVGEGT. The CDR3 is 16 residues long.